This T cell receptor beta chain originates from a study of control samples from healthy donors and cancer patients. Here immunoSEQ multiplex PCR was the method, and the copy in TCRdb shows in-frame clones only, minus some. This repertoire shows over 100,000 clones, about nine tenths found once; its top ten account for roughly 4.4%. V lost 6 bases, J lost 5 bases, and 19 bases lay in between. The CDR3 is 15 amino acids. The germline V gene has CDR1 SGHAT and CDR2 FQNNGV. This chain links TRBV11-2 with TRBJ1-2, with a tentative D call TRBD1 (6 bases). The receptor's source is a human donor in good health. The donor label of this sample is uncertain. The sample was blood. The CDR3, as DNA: TGTGCCAGCAGTCCCACCGGACAGAAATTATATGGCTACACCTTC. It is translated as CASSPTGQKLYGYTF.